A single sample is the source of the 22 T cell receptor beta chains below, sequenced in a study of cytomegalovirus exposure and HLA in healthy donors. Some clones are missing from TCRdb's copy, which holds only in-frame ones; the method was immunoSEQ multiplex PCR. Of roughly 60,000 clones in the sample, roughly 94% were seen once. The sample comprised PBMCs. These TCRs come from a young man in good health and CMV-seronegative.

This clone was recorded only once. The chain links TRBV19 to TRBJ2-1; 12 nucleotides align to TRBD2. The V segment lost 3 bases and the J segment 6 bases; nucleotides outside the gene matches: 3. This CDR3 spans 15 amino acids. Germline V gene sequence: CDR1 LNHDA, CDR2 SQIVND (reference sequence). CDR3 coding DNA: TGTGCCAGTAGTATCAAACTAGCGGGAGGCAATGAGCAGTTCTTC. It is translated as CASSIKLAGGNEQFF. The whole variable domain, filled in from reference TRBV19 and TRBJ2-1, reads DGGITQSPKYLFRKEGQNVTLSCEQNLNHDAMYWYRQDPGQGLRLIYYSQIVNDFQKGDIAEGYSVSREKKESFPLTVTSAQKNPTAFYLCASSIKLAGGNEQFFGPGTRLTVL.

The V call is TRBV18, the J call TRBJ2-1; weak D call: TRBD2 (6 bases). The CDR3 has 20 residues. The germline CDR1 and CDR2 sequences are KGHSH and LQKENI. V shed 3 bases and J shed 0 bases, with 24 bases lying between them. CDR3 sequence (DNA): TGTGCCAGCTCACCCCAAGGGAGGTTGGGAACCGTCAGCTCCTACAATGAGCAGTTCTTC. Residues: CASSPQGRLGTVSSYNEQFF.

V and J are TRBV7-2 and TRBJ2-3; 8 positions agree with TRBD2. Germline trimming cut 5 bases from V and 6 bases from J; bases unmatched to any gene: 10. CDR3 size: 15 residues. Germline lookup yields CDR1 SGHTA and CDR2 FQGNSA. CDR3 DNA sequence: TGTGCCAGCAGCCCCTTAGCGGGATGGCATGATACGCAGTATTTT. Translating it yields CASSPLAGWHDTQYF.

V and J are TRBV10-2 and TRBJ1-1, with 8 bases aligning to TRBD1. The CDR3 runs to 15 residues. The germline V gene has CDR1 WSHSY and CDR2 SAAADI. Trimming cost V 3 bases and J 4 bases; bases outside gene matches: 7. CDR3: CASSEQGVVRTEAFF. The CDR3, as DNA: TGCGCCAGCAGTGAACAGGGGGTCGTTCGCACTGAAGCTTTCTTT.

This chain connects TRBV6-1 to TRBJ2-5, with D unclear. The CDR3 contains 13 residues. CDR1 is MNHNS and CDR2 is SASEGT in the germline V gene. The V end lost 5 bases, the J end lost 1 base, and 8 bases lay between the germline ends. This CDR3 is CASSWAFQETQYF. As DNA, the CDR3 is TGTGCCAGCAGTTGGGCATTCCAAGAGACCCAGTACTTC.

This clone was recorded many times. The V call is TRBV6-1, the J call TRBJ1-1; the D gene is possibly TRBD1 (6 bases). The CDR3 loop spans 14 amino acids. In germline, CDR1 is MNHNS, CDR2 SASEGT. The V gene lost 5 bases and the J gene lost 1 base, with 11 bases spanning the gap. The chain's CDR3 is CASSTQTGNTEAFF. As DNA, the CDR3 is TGTGCCAGCAGTACACAGACAGGGAACACTGAAGCTTTCTTT.

The genes are TRBV5-1 and TRBJ1-2; D remains ambiguous. The germline CDR1 and CDR2 sequences are SGHRS and YFSETQ. The CDR3 contains 13 residues. Trimming shortened V by 4 bases and J by 7 bases, and 14 bases separated the two germline ends. The CDR3 region is CASSPEEFSGYTF. CDR3 nucleotides: TGCGCCAGCAGCCCGGAGGAGTTTAGTGGCTACACCTTC.

The chain carries TRBV19 and TRBJ1-2; D is possibly TRBD1 (6 bases). CDR1 is LNHDA, CDR2 SQIVND, per germline (reference sequence). Trimming took off 5 bases at V and 3 bases at J, with 22 bases between the two ends. This CDR3 contains 17 residues. The CDR3 coding sequence is TGTGCCAGTAGTCTACTCCCCCCCGGGGGGGCCGACTATGGCTACACCTTC. This gives the protein CASSLLPPGGADYGYTF. The variable domain in full, completed from reference TRBV19 and TRBJ1-2, reads DGGITQSPKYLFRKEGQNVTLSCEQNLNHDAMYWYRQDPGQGLRLIYYSQIVNDFQKGDIAEGYSVSREKKESFPLTVTSAQKNPTAFYLCASSLLPPGGADYGYTFGSGTRLTVV.

This rearrangement joins TRBV5-1 to TRBJ2-5; the D is unclear. Germline V gene lookup returns CDR1 SGHRS and CDR2 YFSETQ. V gave up 1 base and J gave up 5 bases, with 9 bases separating them. The CDR3 is 13 residues long. The CDR3 coding sequence is TGCGCCAGCAGCTTGTTGACTCCGGAGACCCAGTACTTC. Protein product: CASSLLTPETQYF. Variable domain in full (rest from reference TRBV5-1 and TRBJ2-5): KAGVTQTPRYLIKTRGQQVTLSCSPISGHRSVSWYQQTPGQGLQFLFEYFSETQRNKGNFPGRFSGRQFSNSRSEMNVSTLELGDSALYLCASSLLTPETQYFGPGTRLLVL.

The chain carries TRBV6-6 and TRBJ2-3; possible D gene TRBD2, 5 bases. Germline lookup yields CDR1 MNHNY and CDR2 SVGAGI (reference sequence). The length of the CDR3 is 16 residues. V gave up 4 bases and J gave up 3 bases, with 17 bases separating them. CDR3 coding DNA: TGTGCCAGCAGTTCTCACCGGGCATCGGGAACAGATACGCAGTATTTT. This sequence encodes CASSSHRASGTDTQYF.

The rearrangement joins TRBV28 to TRBJ1-4; weak D call: TRBD1 (5 bases). The germline V gene has CDR1 MDHEN and CDR2 SYDVKM. CDR3 size: 16 residues. Deletions cut 5 bases from V and 3 bases from J, with 16 bases between. CDR3 DNA sequence: TGTGCCAGCAGTCCTACAGGCTTCTACCCTAATGAAAAACTGTTTTTT. It codes for CASSPTGFYPNEKLFF.

The J gene is TRBJ2-4, the V gene TRBV5-1; unclear D gene. The CDR3 consists of 15 residues. CDR1 and CDR2 (germline): SGHRS, YFSETQ. Trimming took off 0 bases at V and 0 bases at J, with 7 bases between the two ends. The DNA of the CDR3 is TGCGCCAGCAGCTTGGCCACAGAAGCCAAAAACATTCAGTACTTC. It codes for CASSLATEAKNIQYF.

CDR3 sequence (DNA): TGTGCCAGCAGCTCCTCGGGGTGGGACACTGAAGCTTTCTTT. It encodes CASSSSGWDTEAFF. This chain links TRBV7-2 with TRBJ1-1; no clear D. CDR3 length: 14 residues. CDR1 SGHTA and CDR2 FQGNSA come from the germline V gene. The germline V and J ends were trimmed by 4 bases and 3 bases, with 12 bases remaining between them.

This clone was found a few times. The V call is TRBV5-3, the J call TRBJ2-3, with 7 bases matching TRBD1. TRBV5-3 is placed among ORFs of uncertain function. The V and J ends lost 3 bases and 2 bases, in that order; junction bases with no gene match: 6. This CDR3 spans 15 amino acids. The CDR3 loop is CARSCDRAPTDTQYF. The CDR3 DNA follows: TGTGCCAGAAGCTGTGACAGGGCCCCCACAGATACGCAGTATTTT.

V usage is TRBV19 and J usage is TRBJ1-1; no firm D call. Germline V lookup: CDR1 LNHDA, CDR2 SQIVND (reference sequence). CDR3 length: 17 residues. The V and J ends lost 3 bases and 4 bases respectively, with 21 bases between them. The CDR3 DNA follows: TGTGCCAGTAGTATGAGAGGAGGCAGAACGACGGGCACTGAAGCTTTCTTT. Protein product: CASSMRGGRTTGTEAFF.

This rearrangement joins TRBV2 to TRBJ2-1; TRBD1 is a possible D gene (5 bases). The V end lost 3 bases, the J end lost 10 bases, and 16 bases lay between the germline ends. This CDR3 has 14 amino acids. The germline gives CDR1 SNHLY, CDR2 FYNNEI. The CDR3 DNA sequence: TGTGCCAGCAGTGATCCGGACACTTTGGGCGAGCAGTTCTTC. It specifies CASSDPDTLGEQFF.

The chain combines TRBV28 with TRBJ1-5; tentatively, D is TRBD1 (5 bases). With 2 bases removed from V and 7 bases from J, the gap between germline ends came to 12 bases. The CDR3 runs to 14 residues. Germline lookup yields CDR1 MDHEN and CDR2 SYDVKM. The CDR3 coding sequence is TGTGCCAGCAGTTTACCCTCGGGGGTCCAGCCCCAGCATTTT. Residues: CASSLPSGVQPQHF.

The rearrangement links TRBV5-4 to TRBJ2-3; TRBD2 agrees at 8 bases. Losses at the gene ends were 5 bases for V and 6 bases for J; bases not matched to a gene: 17. Germline assignment: CDR1 SGHNT and CDR2 YYREEE (reference sequence). This CDR3 has 17 residues. CDR3 DNA sequence: TGTGCCAGCAGGCTGAGGGGGGCCGAAGCGGGAGTCGATACGCAGTATTTT. Amino acids: CASRLRGAEAGVDTQYF.

J is TRBJ2-6 and V is TRBV5-1; 10 bases align to TRBD1. Germline trimming cut 4 bases from V and 2 bases from J; bases unmatched to any gene: 9. Germline V gene sequence: CDR1 SGHRS, CDR2 YFSETQ. This CDR3 has 18 residues. CDR3 in DNA: TGCGCCAGCAGCGGGGGACAGGGGCCTTTTACTGGGGCCAACGTCCTGACTTTC. Amino acids: CASSGGQGPFTGANVLTF.

The rearrangement links TRBV4-2 to TRBJ2-1; D may be TRBD2 (6 bases). Trimming left V 0 bases short and J 12 bases short, with 12 bases between. This CDR3 region has 13 residues. Germline CDR1 LGHNA, CDR2 YNFKEQ. In nucleotides, the CDR3 is TGTGCCAGCAGCCAAGACGTGGGGACTGCGCAGTTCTTC. It codes for CASSQDVGTAQFF.

V and J are TRBV5-5 and TRBJ1-5, with no clear D. This CDR3 is built from 14 residues. Germline CDR1 reads SGHKS; CDR2 reads YYEKEE (reference sequence). The ends were cut back, 1 base at V and 1 base at J, with 6 bases in the middle. The CDR3 nucleotides read TGTGCCAGCAGCTTGAGCGAGAGCAATCAGCCCCAGCATTTT. This translates into CASSLSESNQPQHF.

This rearrangement joins TRBV6-6 to TRBJ1-1; D unclear. Germline CDR1 MNHNY, CDR2 SVGAGI (reference sequence). The CDR3 extends over 11 amino acids. The ends were cut back, 2 bases at V and 11 bases at J, with 9 bases in the middle. In nucleotides, the CDR3 is TGTGCCAGCAGTTACGGCCCGGAGGCTTTCTTT. Translation: CASSYGPEAFF.